These 26 T cell receptor beta chains share one sample of origin, sequenced in a study of spatial heterogeneity in lung cancer. General study points: The number of expanded tumor alpha and beta chains correlated with mutation number.

TCRdb recomputed calls from the 5' RACE reads with MiXCR, one row per CDR3 protein. This sample yields around 23,000 distinct CDR3 sequences, of which around 6.6% are seen a single time; about 9.4% belongs to the top ten. Time point noted: sample taken at primary tumor resection. The antigens these receptors bind are not known. The sequenced sample was lung tumor tissue, obtained at surgery. The receptors derive from a male donor with early-stage non-small cell lung cancer.

In this sample, this clonotype turned up many times. The chain employs TRBV20-1 and TRBJ2-2; TRBD2 matches 10 bases. This CDR3 is built from 15 residues. The V gene end was trimmed by 3 bases and the J gene end by 3 bases; junction bases not matched to a gene: 4. Germline V gives CDR1 DFQATT, CDR2 SNEGSKA (reference sequence). Here the CDR3 DNA reads TGCAGTGCTAGCCAAGCGGGGGGGCACACCGGGGAGCTGTTTTTT. Translation gives CSASQAGGHTGELFF.

This clonotype was counted many times. The chain is built from TRBV28 and TRBJ2-6; a possible D gene is TRBD1 (6 bases). The CDR3 has 19 amino acids. Germline V gene sequence: CDR1 MDHEN, CDR2 SYDVKM. V was clipped by 2 bases and J by 0 bases, with 17 bases between them. DNA for the CDR3: TGTGCCAGCAGTTTACAGGGACAAACGAAAGACTCTGGGGCCAACGTCCTGACTTTC. It codes for CASSLQGQTKDSGANVLTF.

A few counts support this clonotype. The rearrangement uses TRBV28 and TRBJ2-1, with 9 bases fitting TRBD2. The CDR3 length is 15 residues. V shed 8 bases and J 4 bases; nucleotides not matched to a gene: 9. Looked up from germline, CDR1 is MDHEN and CDR2 is SYDVKM. DNA for the CDR3: TGTGCCAGCTCCCGGCGGGGGGGGGCTTACAATGAGCAGTTCTTC. It translates to CASSRRGGAYNEQFF.

V and J are TRBV19 and TRBJ1-5; 8 positions match TRBD1. The CDR3 length is 15 residues. V shed 7 bases, J shed 3 bases, and the junction held 8 bases outside the gene matches. Germline CDR1 and CDR2: LNHDA and SQIVND (reference sequence). The CDR3 here is CASKRTGFSNQPQHF. CDR3 DNA sequence: TGTGCCAGTAAAAGGACAGGGTTTTCCAATCAGCCCCAGCATTTT.

The CDR3 sequence: CASSMTSGVSYEQYF. The CDR3 coding sequence is TGTGCCAGCAGCATGACTAGCGGGGTCTCCTACGAGCAGTACTTC. The chain links TRBV12-3 or TRBV12-4 to TRBJ2-7; TRBD2 matches at 11 bases. The J segment lost 0 bases and the V segment lost 6 bases, leaving 4 bases of the junction unmatched. This CDR3 is 15 amino acids long.

This clonotype was seen only a few times. CDR3 protein: CAISVTGLSPLHF. The CDR3 bases are TGTGCCATCAGTGTAACAGGGCTATCACCCCTCCACTTT. The chain has TRBV10-3 and TRBJ1-6; possible D gene TRBD1, 6 bases. Trimming removed 4 bases at V and 10 bases at J, with 11 bases between. Germline V gene data show CDR1 as ENHRY and CDR2 as SYGVKD. CDR3 length: 13 amino acids.

This clonotype has at least ten counts. This chain connects TRBV12-3 or TRBV12-4 to TRBJ1-5, with 7 bases identical to TRBD1. CDR3 length: 14 residues. V lost 6 bases, J lost 3 bases, and 5 bases stayed unmatched. CDR3 nucleotides: TGTGCCAGCAGCCCCGACAGGGTCAATCAGCCCCAGCATTTT. Translating gives CASSPDRVNQPQHF.

This clonotype came up a few times. A much larger clone differs by one base, so this may be a read error. V usage is TRBV5-5 and J usage is TRBJ2-5, with 10 bases matching TRBD2. Germline V gene data show CDR1 as SGHKS and CDR2 as YYEKEE (reference sequence). The CDR3 is made up of 16 amino acids. This chain's CDR3 is CVSSGTSGIPQETQYF. The DNA for the CDR3 is TGTGTCAGCAGCGGCACTAGCGGGATACCCCAAGAGACCCAGTACTTC.

The sample holds many counts of this clonotype. The CDR3 nucleotides read TGTGCCAGTACCACTACAGGGGGCCCTACCTACGAGCAGTACTTC. This gives the protein CASTTTGGPTYEQYF. The chain couples TRBV19 to TRBJ2-7, with 9 bases matching TRBD1. Germline CDR1 is LNHDA and CDR2 is SQIVND (reference sequence). V lost 7 bases and J lost 2; bases outside the gene matches: 9. This CDR3 comprises 15 residues.

V is TRBV7-8 and J is TRBJ2-7; D is ambiguous. Germline V gene sequence: CDR1 SGHVS, CDR2 FQNEAQ. CDR3 size: 17 residues. V was cut by 5 bases and J by 5 bases, with 25 bases left in between. The CDR3: CASSPTLIGPGRDEQYF. The DNA of the CDR3 is TGTGCCAGCAGCCCCACTCTTATCGGGCCCGGTCGGGACGAGCAGTACTTC.

This clonotype was recorded at least ten times. The chain carries TRBV6-2 or TRBV6-3 and TRBJ2-1; 9 bases match TRBD2. V gave up 4 bases and J gave up 8 bases; unmatched junction bases: 12. CDR1 is MNHEY and CDR2 is SVGEGT in the germline V gene. This CDR3 contains 16 residues. In DNA, the CDR3 is TGTGCCAGCAGTTCGATCGAGGGACTAGCAGTACATGAGCAGTTCTTC. It codes for CASSSIEGLAVHEQFF.

The table lists this clonotype with many counts. The chain links TRBV28 to TRBJ1-2, with 8 bases fitting TRBD1. The V segment lost 6 bases and the J segment 5 bases; nucleotides outside the gene matches: 14. CDR1 and CDR2 from the germline V gene are MDHEN and SYDVKM. This CDR3 comprises 16 residues. The CDR3 DNA reads TGTGCCAGCAGAAAAATCCCAGGGACAGGCTGGTATGGCTACACCTTC. Encoded protein: CASRKIPGTGWYGYTF.

There are many counts of this clonotype. The chain recombines TRBV6-2 or TRBV6-3 with TRBJ1-2; 7 bases match TRBD1. Unmatched junction bases numbered 6, after V lost 0 bases and J lost 8 bases. CDR1 is MNHEY and CDR2 is SVGEGT in the germline V gene. The CDR3 consists of 14 residues. CDR3 DNA: TGTGCCAGCAGTTACTCCGAGGGGGCGAGAGGCTACACCTTC. It encodes CASSYSEGARGYTF.

The chain is built from TRBV30 and TRBJ1-5, with D perhaps TRBD1 (5 bases). Per germline, CDR1 GTSNPN and CDR2 SVGIG (reference sequence). With 2 bases removed from V and 4 bases from J, the gap between germline ends came to 9 bases. The CDR3 is 13 amino acids. The CDR3, as DNA: TGTGCCTGGAGTCCGGACACGAATCAGCCCCAGCATTTT. Residues: CAWSPDTNQPQHF.

This clonotype has a count of ten or more. The J gene is TRBJ2-3, the V gene TRBV7-2, with D possibly being TRBD1 or TRBD2 (6 bases each). The CDR3 spans 14 residues. V was clipped by 5 bases and J by 4 bases, with 13 bases between them. Germline-derived CDR1 and CDR2 are SGHTA and FQGNSA. This chain's CDR3 is CASSPRRGADTQYF. The CDR3 DNA sequence: TGTGCCAGCAGCCCCCGGAGGGGGGCAGATACGCAGTATTTT.

The sample holds many counts of this clonotype. CDR3 in DNA: TGTGCCAGCAGCCCATCAGGGGGGGCGAATTCACCCCTCCACTTT. This sequence encodes CASSPSGGANSPLHF. The rearrangement joins TRBV7-9 to TRBJ1-6; 7 bases fit TRBD1. V shed 5 bases and J 7 bases; nucleotides not matched to a gene: 8. CDR1 SEHNR and CDR2 FQNEAQ come from the germline V gene (reference sequence). This CDR3 contains 15 residues.

This clonotype was detected ten times or more. The V and J genes are TRBV12-3 or TRBV12-4 and TRBJ2-1; 7 positions agree with TRBD2. Trimming took 5 bases from V and 12 from J; bases not matched to a gene: 7. This CDR3 has 12 amino acids. For the CDR3, the DNA is TGTGCCAGCAGTCCGACTAGCCAGGTGCAGTTCTTC. The encoded protein is CASSPTSQVQFF.

This clonotype was observed at least ten times. J is TRBJ2-1 and V is TRBV18, with D possibly matching TRBD2 (6 bases). The CDR3 is 13 amino acids. Trimming cost V 6 bases and J 6 bases, with 12 bases left between them. Germline loops: CDR1 KGHSH, CDR2 LQKENI. The CDR3 sequence is CASSSAGSNEQFF. The CDR3 DNA sequence: TGTGCCAGCTCTTCCGCGGGGAGCAATGAGCAGTTCTTC.

Only a few counts were recorded for this clonotype. The CDR3 sequence is CSARNRPNTEAFF. CDR3 nucleotides: TGCAGTGCTAGAAACAGACCGAACACTGAAGCTTTCTTT. The chain joins TRBV20-1 to TRBJ1-1; D ambiguous. Trimming stripped 2 bases from V and 1 base from J, with 8 bases between. This CDR3 is 13 amino acids long. Germline CDR1 reads DFQATT; CDR2 reads SNEGSKA (reference sequence).

This clonotype showed up just a few times. V gene TRBV28 combines with J gene TRBJ2-2; tentatively, D is TRBD1 (6 bases). The CDR3 totals 18 residues. Germline-derived CDR1 and CDR2 are MDHEN and SYDVKM. Trimming cost V 5 bases and J 6 bases, with 25 bases left between them. CDR3 nucleotide sequence: TGTGCCAGCAGTCGACATTGGGCCGGGACACATGGAGCCGGGGAGCTGTTTTTT. Its protein product is CASSRHWAGTHGAGELFF.

Many counts were recorded for this clonotype. The V and J genes are TRBV7-8 and TRBJ1-4; no definite D call. Between the trimmed V and J ends, which lost 10 bases and 0 bases, there was a span of 12 bases. Germline V gene data show CDR1 as SGHVS and CDR2 as FQNEAQ. This CDR3 region has 14 residues. The CDR3 sequence: CATSSQATNEKLFF. DNA of the CDR3: TGTGCCACCAGTTCGCAGGCAACTAATGAAAAACTGTTTTTT.

This clonotype occurred many times. The CDR3: CASSSSGELFF. The CDR3 nucleotides are TGTGCCAGCAGTTCCTCCGGGGAGCTGTTTTTT. The V call is TRBV7-6, the J call TRBJ2-2; D unclear. This CDR3 is 11 amino acids long. Germline V CDR1 and CDR2: SGHVS, FNYEAQ. Trimming removed 6 bases at V and 6 bases at J, with 5 bases between.

The chain's CDR3 is CASRATATTNQPQHF. Here the CDR3 DNA reads TGTGCCAGCAGAGCGACAGCTACCACCAATCAGCCCCAGCATTTT. The V and J genes are TRBV2 and TRBJ1-5; weak D call: TRBD1 (5 bases). From germline, CDR1 is SNHLY and CDR2 FYNNEI. CDR3 size: 15 residues. V was trimmed by 6 bases and J by 3 bases, leaving 15 bases between them.

This clonotype was seen repeatedly, ten times or more. This chain joins TRBV6-1 and TRBJ2-7, with D possibly TRBD2 on 5 matching bases. The CDR3 spans 17 residues. Trimming stripped 2 bases from V and 1 base from J, with 18 bases between. Germline loops: CDR1 MNHNS, CDR2 SASEGT. The CDR3 sequence: CASSELAGLTRSYEQYF. DNA for the CDR3: TGTGCCAGCAGTGAACTGGCGGGCCTAACGAGGTCCTACGAGCAGTACTTC.

The count of this clonotype is one. Just one base apart from a much larger clone, this may be a read error. This chain uses TRBV6-5 with TRBJ2-5; D is uncertain. The CDR3 totals 13 residues. Germline V gives CDR1 MNHEY, CDR2 SVGAGI. DNA of the CDR3: TGTGCCAACAGTTACGCCAGCGAAGAGACCCAGTACTTC. Protein sequence: CANSYASEETQYF.

The sample holds many counts of this clonotype. The rearrangement links TRBV10-3 to TRBJ1-1; D might be TRBD1 (5 bases). V was pared by 4 bases and J by 8 bases, with 11 bases between. This CDR3 has 12 residues. CDR1 and CDR2 (germline): ENHRY, SYGVKD. This chain's CDR3 is CAISGTEGEAFF. In DNA form, the CDR3 reads TGTGCCATCAGTGGGACCGAGGGGGAAGCTTTCTTT.